Following are 28 T cell receptor beta chains from one sample sequenced in a study of cytomegalovirus exposure and HLA in healthy donors. The PCR contained 60 Vbeta and 13 Jbeta primers. The method was immunoSEQ multiplex PCR; TCRdb's version includes in-frame clones alone and lacks a portion of them. The profile covers about 88,000 clones, with over 80% appearing a single time and under 2.5% taken by the ten largest. Sample: PBMCs. These receptors came from a man younger than 35 in good health and CMV-seronegative.

A note on this clone: A read error may produce the germline difference seen at one junction end. This rearrangement joins TRBV18 to TRBJ1-2; D remains ambiguous. The CDR3 totals 13 residues. The germline V gene encodes CDR1 KGHSH and CDR2 LQKENI. The DNA of the CDR3 is TGTGCCAGCTCACCCGGCGCGGGCTATGGCTACACTTTC. This sequence encodes CASSPGAGYGYTF.

The chain couples TRBV9 to TRBJ2-6, with D maybe TRBD1 (5 bases). V lost 2 bases, J lost 2 bases, and 8 bases lay in between. This CDR3 has 15 residues. CDR1 SGDLS and CDR2 YYNGEE come from the germline V gene. CDR3 in DNA: TGTGCCAGCAGCGTCAGGGCGGCTGGGGCCAACGTCCTGACTTTC. Amino acids: CASSVRAAGANVLTF. The complete variable domain, with remaining parts taken from reference TRBV9 and TRBJ2-6, reads DSGVTQTPKHLITATGQRVTLRCSPRSGDLSVYWYQQSLDQGLQFLIQYYNGEERAKGNILERFSAQQFPDLHSELNLSSLELGDSALYFCASSVRAAGANVLTFGAGSRLTVL.

This rearrangement joins TRBV28 to TRBJ2-1, with D perhaps TRBD1 (5 bases). The CDR3 contains 15 residues. Per the germline V gene, CDR1 is MDHEN and CDR2 is SYDVKM. V lost 2 bases and J lost 5, with 13 bases in between. CDR3 sequence: CASSLTRLGDNEQFF. The CDR3 DNA sequence: TGTGCCAGCAGTTTAACCAGGTTAGGGGACAATGAGCAGTTCTTC.

The V gene is TRBV29-1, the J gene TRBJ1-2, with D perhaps TRBD1 (6 bases). The CDR3 length is 13 residues. V lost 6 bases and J lost 8, with 19 bases in between. Germline loops: CDR1 SQVTM, CDR2 ANQGSEA. This CDR3 is CSVPAQQGRGYTF. CDR3 coding DNA: TGCAGCGTGCCAGCCCAACAGGGTCGCGGCTACACCTTC. The full variable domain, in which reference TRBV29-1 and TRBJ1-2 provide the parts outside the CDR3, is SAVISQKPSRDICQRGTSLTIQCQVDSQVTMMFWYRQQPGQSLTLIATANQGSEATYESGFVIDKFPISRPNLTFSTLTVSNMSPEDSSIYLCSVPAQQGRGYTFGSGTRLTVV.

The chain is built from TRBV9 and TRBJ2-3, with TRBD1 matching 9 bases. Germline V CDR1 and CDR2: SGDLS, YYNGEE. The CDR3 loop spans 14 amino acids. The V gene end was trimmed by 8 bases and the J gene end by 6 bases; junction bases not matched to a gene: 10. CDR3 in DNA: TGTGCCAGTACACCGGGACAGGGAAGGGATACGCAGTATTTT. Its protein is CASTPGQGRDTQYF.

The genes are TRBV5-5 and TRBJ1-2; D may be TRBD1 (6 bases). Germline V gene data show CDR1 as SGHKS and CDR2 as YYEKEE (reference sequence). V lost 0 bases and J 0 bases, leaving 18 bases between the germline ends. This CDR3 has 18 amino acids. The CDR3 region has the DNA TGTGCCAGCAGCTTGGTGTGGCCAGGGGACCCAGCTAACTATGGCTACACCTTC. Its protein product is CASSLVWPGDPANYGYTF.

The J gene is TRBJ2-1, the V gene TRBV7-9, with 13 bases that match TRBD2. Germline loops: CDR1 SEHNR, CDR2 FQNEAQ (reference sequence). The CDR3 is made up of 16 amino acids. V was pared by 5 bases and J by 7 bases, with 8 bases of the junction left unmatched. CDR3 sequence (DNA): TGTGCCAGCAGCCAACCGGGACTAGCGGGATTGAATGAGCAGTTCTTC. Translated: CASSQPGLAGLNEQFF.

The chain couples TRBV2 to TRBJ1-1, with a possible D match to TRBD1 (5 bases). The CDR3 spans 14 residues. Germline values: CDR1 SNHLY, CDR2 FYNNEI. V lost 7 bases and J lost 4, with 16 bases in between. The CDR3 here is CASKGREVFTEAFF. As DNA, the CDR3 is TGTGCCAGCAAGGGCAGGGAAGTATTCACTGAAGCTTTCTTT.

V usage is TRBV9 and J usage is TRBJ1-2; 10 bases fit TRBD1. The V gene's germline CDR1 is SGDLS and CDR2 YYNGEE. V trimming: 2 bases; J trimming: 8 bases; junction bases outside the gene matches: 6. This CDR3 has 14 amino acids. CDR3 coding DNA: TGTGCCAGCAGCGTTGACAGGGGGCTGCGGGGCTACACCTTC. Protein sequence: CASSVDRGLRGYTF.

This clone was picked up one time. This chain connects TRBV9 to TRBJ2-7; 10 positions match TRBD2. There are 16 residues in the CDR3. From germline, CDR1 is SGDLS and CDR2 YYNGEE. V shed 0 bases and J 3 bases; nucleotides not matched to a gene: 6. DNA of the CDR3: TGTGCCAGCAGCGTAGGGCTAGCGGGAGCGGGCTACGAGCAGTACTTC. It encodes CASSVGLAGAGYEQYF. The variable domain in full, completed from reference TRBV9 and TRBJ2-7, reads DSGVTQTPKHLITATGQRVTLRCSPRSGDLSVYWYQQSLDQGLQFLIQYYNGEERAKGNILERFSAQQFPDLHSELNLSSLELGDSALYFCASSVGLAGAGYEQYFGPGTRLTVT.

The chain links TRBV4-2 to TRBJ2-2; 7 positions agree with TRBD2. Trimming at V came to 0 bases and at J to 4 bases, leaving 5 bases not matched to a gene. The germline CDR1 and CDR2 sequences are LGHNA and YNFKEQ. The CDR3 runs 16 residues. The CDR3 spells CASSQDLGLVTGELFF. CDR3 nucleotide sequence: TGTGCCAGCAGCCAAGATTTAGGACTAGTCACCGGGGAGCTGTTTTTT.

This chain connects TRBV19 to TRBJ2-3; 11 nucleotides align to TRBD1. Germline V gene lookup returns CDR1 LNHDA and CDR2 SQIVND (reference sequence). CDR3 length: 14 amino acids. With V trimmed by 6 bases and J by 1 base, 0 bases remained unmatched. The CDR3: CASRDRGRTDTQYF. In DNA, the CDR3 is TGTGCCAGTAGGGACAGGGGGCGCACAGATACGCAGTATTTT.

The CDR3 here is CASSLSSRGLYQPQHF. The CDR3 DNA is TGTGCCAGCAGTTTATCATCCAGGGGGCTATATCAGCCCCAGCATTTT. The chain links TRBV27 to TRBJ1-5, with TRBD1 matching 8 bases. V was clipped by 0 bases and J by 5 bases; unmatched bases: 6. Germline V gene lookup returns CDR1 MNHEY and CDR2 SMNVEV (reference sequence). The CDR3 spans 16 residues.

The chain links TRBV5-1 to TRBJ2-3; maybe TRBD1 (5 bases). Per the germline V gene, CDR1 is SGHRS and CDR2 is YFSETQ. Between the trimmed V and J ends, which lost 5 bases and 3 bases, there was a span of 25 bases. The CDR3 length is 18 residues. The CDR3 sequence is CASSLPLGQVDTTDTQYF. The CDR3 DNA is TGCGCCAGCAGTTTACCGCTGGGGCAGGTGGACACAACAGATACGCAGTATTTT.

The chain links TRBV19 to TRBJ2-1; D may be TRBD2 (8 bases). CDR1 is LNHDA, CDR2 SQIVND, per germline (reference sequence). The CDR3 is 15 amino acids. V lost 6 bases to trimming and J lost 7 bases, with 19 bases between them. The CDR3: CASRPGTAGVNEQFF. The CDR3 coding sequence is TGTGCCAGTAGACCCGGGACAGCGGGGGTAAATGAGCAGTTCTTC. Together with reference TRBV19 and TRBJ2-1, the CDR3 gives the full variable domain: DGGITQSPKYLFRKEGQNVTLSCEQNLNHDAMYWYRQDPGQGLRLIYYSQIVNDFQKGDIAEGYSVSREKKESFPLTVTSAQKNPTAFYLCASRPGTAGVNEQFFGPGTRLTVL.

The chain carries TRBV28 and TRBJ1-2, with 9 positions matching TRBD1. This CDR3 is 12 amino acids long. Germline CDR1 and CDR2: MDHEN and SYDVKM. The V segment lost 6 bases and the J segment 11 bases; nucleotides outside the gene matches: 7. As DNA, the CDR3 is TGTGCCAGCAGAACCGGGACAGGGATTTACACCTTC. The encoded protein is CASRTGTGIYTF.

The rearrangement joins TRBV29-1 to TRBJ1-3; D call uncertain. The CDR3 runs 13 residues. Per germline, CDR1 SQVTM and CDR2 ANQGSEA. Deletions cut 6 bases from V and 6 bases from J, with 15 bases between. Written as DNA, the CDR3 is TGCAGCGTACACATGGCCTGGGCAAACACCATATATTTT. Translating gives CSVHMAWANTIYF.

This CDR3 reads CASSSGTRGAYNEQFF. The DNA of the CDR3 is TGTGCCAGCAGCTCTGGGACTAGAGGGGCTTACAATGAGCAGTTCTTC. The chain recombines TRBV5-4 with TRBJ2-1; TRBD2 agrees at 8 bases. Germline V CDR1 and CDR2: SGHNT, YYREEE (reference sequence). V lost 3 bases to trimming and J lost 4 bases; unmatched junction nucleotides: 9. This CDR3 contains 16 residues.

This clone has just a few counts. The chain links TRBV29-1 to TRBJ2-6, with 9 bases that match TRBD1. J gave up 0 bases and V 6 bases, and 6 bases lay outside the gene matches. Germline assignment: CDR1 SQVTM and CDR2 ANQGSEA. The CDR3 is 16 amino acids. CDR3 nucleotide sequence: TGCAGCGTGCAACAGGGGGCTCCCTCTGGGGCCAACGTCCTGACTTTC. This codes for CSVQQGAPSGANVLTF.

The chain combines TRBV6-1 with TRBJ1-1, with TRBD1 matching over 7 bases. The V and J ends lost 5 bases and 1 base, in that order; junction bases with no gene match: 7. CDR3 length equals 15 residues. Germline V gene data show CDR1 as MNHNS and CDR2 as SASEGT. CDR3 sequence (DNA): TGTGCCAGCAGTCCGGACAGGCGCCCGAACACTGAAGCTTTCTTT. Encoded protein: CASSPDRRPNTEAFF.

J is TRBJ2-3 and V is TRBV19, with 7 bases fitting TRBD1. CDR3 size: 15 residues. Germline lookup yields CDR1 LNHDA and CDR2 SQIVND (reference sequence). After removal of 1 base from V and 11 bases from J, the junction contained 12 bases not matched to a gene. The CDR3 loop is CASSIAPGTGVGQYF. The CDR3 region has the DNA TGTGCCAGTAGTATAGCGCCGGGAACAGGGGTTGGGCAGTATTTT.

V gene TRBV6-6 combines with J gene TRBJ1-3; 7 bases fit TRBD1. This CDR3 has 14 amino acids. Germline V gives CDR1 MNHNY, CDR2 SVGAGI (reference sequence). The trim removed 6 bases at V and 2 bases at J, leaving 4 bases unmatched. The DNA of the CDR3 is TGTGCCAGCAGCTTCGACAGGGCTGGAAACACCATATATTTT. Its protein is CASSFDRAGNTIYF.

The chain joins TRBV5-1 to TRBJ2-1; weak D call: TRBD1 (5 bases). CDR1 is SGHRS, CDR2 YFSETQ, per germline. V lost 1 base to trimming and J lost 8 bases, with 16 bases between them. The CDR3 is made up of 15 amino acids. The CDR3 DNA follows: TGCGCCAGCAGCTTGTTTCGGGCAGGGATGGATGAGCAGTTCTTC. Translated: CASSLFRAGMDEQFF.

The chain joins TRBV21-1 to TRBJ2-6; the DNA was not compared with TRBD2, the D call given in the table. TRBV21-1 is described as a pseudogene. CDR3 length: 18 residues. CDR3 sequence: CASSKAPSDFSGANVLTF. The CDR3 DNA sequence: TGTGCCAGCAGCAAAGCGCCATCAGACTTCTCTGGGGCCAACGTCCTGACTTTC.

This chain joins TRBV30 and TRBJ2-7; TRBD1 matches 9 bases. CDR1 and CDR2 from the germline V gene are GTSNPN and SVGIG (reference sequence). V shed 3 bases and J 1 base; nucleotides not matched to a gene: 7. The CDR3 runs to 15 residues. CDR3 in DNA: TGTGCCTGGAGCGCCGGCGGGACAGGGTCCTACGAGCAGTACTTC. Its translation is CAWSAGGTGSYEQYF.

In this sample, this clone turned up a few times. This chain connects TRBV19 to TRBJ2-1, with 7 bases lining up with TRBD2. Looked up from germline, CDR1 is LNHDA and CDR2 is SQIVND (reference sequence). The CDR3 extends over 15 amino acids. After removal of 3 bases from V and 5 bases from J, the junction contained 7 bases not matched to a gene. The CDR3 here is CASSIYSGGDNEQFF. In DNA, the CDR3 is TGTGCCAGTAGTATTTATTCGGGGGGAGACAATGAGCAGTTCTTC.

The rearrangement joins TRBV7-9 to TRBJ1-5; D gene ambiguous. Trimming took 1 base from V and 4 from J, leaving 14 bases between them. The CDR3 runs to 16 residues. Per germline, CDR1 SEHNR and CDR2 FQNEAQ (reference sequence). CDR3 sequence (DNA): TGTGCCAGCAGCTTAGATTTCGAGGAGAGAAATCAGCCCCAGCATTTT. Its translation is CASSLDFEERNQPQHF.

This chain links TRBV18 with TRBJ2-2, with D possibly matching TRBD1 (6 bases). Germline lookup yields CDR1 KGHSH and CDR2 LQKENI. V was cut by 2 bases and J by 0 bases, with 13 bases left in between. CDR3 length equals 17 residues. CDR3 protein: CASSPITGTTNTGELFF. CDR3 in DNA: TGTGCCAGCTCACCAATAACCGGGACAACGAACACCGGGGAGCTGTTTTTT.